Here is one TCR beta chain with its context. Which antigen it targets is not known. Per-base quality was not reported, and no clone a single base away is much larger than it. Read against the paper, the sample's time point label means: pretreatment peripheral blood. A cohort of more than 25 patients with locally advanced or metastatic urothelial carcinoma, treated at Memorial Sloan Kettering on a trial protocol, was included. Peripheral blood mononuclear cells were collected pretreatment and during treatment, at between 1 and 8 total time points per patient. The Qiagen DNeasy Blood extraction kit was used to purify genomic DNA from total PBMCs and tumor samples. PBMCs were collected pretreatment and during treatment and were isolated and stored as previously described. Spanning cysteine to phenylalanine, the CDR3 consists of 14 amino acids. Left in the record is the CDR3 DNA by itself, 42 bases read in frame from the first base. CDR1 and CDR2 (SQVTM, ANQGSEA) derive from the germline V gene. V ends up 6 bases short and J 5 bases short, with an unmatched junction base count of 12.

Synthetic TCR analog templates were spiked into each PCR so that absolute template abundance could be estimated from read counts. Using the immunoSEQ assay, TCRbeta CDR3 regions were amplified from genomic DNA with bias-controlled V and J gene primers. Sequencing of rearranged TCRbeta segments was done at approximately 20X coverage. The source study handled its data this way. Sequencing errors were corrected by clustering, and CDR3s were annotated against IMGT so that V, D and J genes could be assigned. Downstream analyses used only productive TCRbeta rearrangements and left out out-of-frame or stop-codon sequences. Clonality was calculated as one minus the Shannon entropy normalized by the log of the number of unique productive sequences. Fisher's exact test with Benjamini-Hochberg correction, at a threshold of adjusted p below 0.01, was used to find clones that differed between time points or between blood and tumor. This immuneACCESS table, as held by TCRdb, lists in-frame sequences with V and J called but not all clones. Of the missing ones, under half trace to an unresolved V gene in checked studies; the others have no known cause. That table gives V, J and clone size, and the DNA gave D and trimming. For this sample there are some 46,000 clones; 80% appear just once. The ten largest clonotypes hold 15% to 20% of the sample.

This specimen belongs to a study of PD-L1 blockade in urothelial cancer (dated by TCRdb to 2016 to 2017). As for the study more broadly: All patients started therapy around 2014 and received atezolizumab 1,200 mg intravenously every 3 weeks. TCR sequencing covered pretreatment tumor samples and matched, serially collected peripheral blood taken before and after atezolizumab treatment. The study was an exploratory multi-omic analysis of somatic, immune and clinical correlates of response to PD-L1 blockade with atezolizumab in urothelial cancer. Blood samples were analyzed 3 weeks after the start of treatment (second dose) and 6 weeks after the start of treatment. About 85% of the roughly 29 patients were identified as males with urothelial cancer of bladder origin, and a prior smoking history was reported by 18 of 29 patients. Several patients achieved durable clinical benefit and approximately 20 did not. Durable clinical benefit was defined as a progression-free survival longer than 6 months, and TCR features were additionally tested against progression-free survival and overall survival. Whole exome sequencing and RNA sequencing of pretreatment tumors were performed alongside TCR sequencing in the same patients. Blood samples gave a median of about 140,000 T cells and 88,000 or so unique TCRs, with a median clonality of approximately 0.08. Just over 28 patients had pretreatment blood TCR-seq, around 24 had at least one posttreatment blood collection, and around 24 had tumor TCR-seq. Patients had an ECOG performance status of 0 or 1 and had received between 0 and 3 prior chemotherapy regimens.

The paper as a whole reports these results and caveats: A pretreatment peripheral blood TCR clonality below the median was linked to improved progression-free and overall survival. Small sample size (n ≈ 30) and many exploratory analyses mean the results are intended to be hypothesis-generating. Among patients with durable benefit, tumor-associated TCR clones showed greater expansion in peripheral blood 3 weeks after treatment started (n ≈ 23, p = 0.022).

The TCR originated in a man in his fifties or sixties with urothelial cancer. The rearranged chain carries TRBV29-1 and TRBJ2-5; TRBD1 matches 7 bases in the middle. The material was PBMCs, obtained around atezolizumab (anti-PD-L1) treatment. The nucleotide sequence reads TGCAGCGTGAACGGACAGGTCGTCGGGGAGACCCAGTACTTC. The encoded protein is CSVNGQVVGETQYF.